The 30 T cell receptor beta chains below were found in one sample sequenced in a study of shared clonotypes between healthy human individuals. Profiling relied on immunoSEQ multiplex PCR, and the TCRdb table lists in-frame clones only, not all of them. Of hundreds of thousands of clones listed, about 91% are singletons. Only CD45RO-negative cells positively selected for CCR7 counted as naive CD8 cells, so terminally differentiated effector memory CD45RA+ cells were excluded. Sequencing was performed on naive CD8+ T cells sorted from blood. Receptor source: a man younger than 40 in good health.

The rearrangement uses TRBV27 and TRBJ2-3; D is uncertain. Germline CDR1 reads MNHEY; CDR2 reads SMNVEV (reference sequence). The CDR3 loop spans 11 amino acids. The DNA of the CDR3 is TGTGCAGCATGGGGTTGGGATACGCAGTATTTT. Translation gives CAAWGWDTQYF.

The CDR3 loop is CASSSPLQGEGETQYF. The CDR3 DNA follows: TGTGCCAGCAGTTCCCCCTTACAGGGTGAGGGGGAGACCCAGTACTTC. The genes are TRBV27 and TRBJ2-5; tentatively, D is TRBD1 (6 bases). V lost 4 bases and J 5 bases, leaving 20 bases between the germline ends. This CDR3 is 16 amino acids long. The V gene's germline CDR1 is MNHEY and CDR2 SMNVEV (reference sequence).

This rearrangement joins TRBV6-6 to TRBJ2-5; the D gene is possibly TRBD1 (6 bases). Germline CDR1 is MNHNY and CDR2 is SVGAGI (reference sequence). V lost 5 bases and J 2 bases, leaving 12 bases between the germline ends. This CDR3 has 14 amino acids. This CDR3 is CASSQSRGQETQYF. The CDR3, as DNA: TGTGCCAGCAGTCAGAGCAGGGGTCAAGAGACCCAGTACTTC.

This chain joins TRBV7-6 and TRBJ2-1; 13 bases line up with TRBD2. The germline V gene encodes CDR1 SGHVS and CDR2 FNYEAQ. Trimming took 2 bases from V and 8 from J; bases not matched to a gene: 9. The CDR3 is made up of 17 amino acids. This chain's CDR3 is CASSLLGRTSGRHEQFF. CDR3 sequence (DNA): TGTGCCAGCAGCTTATTGGGGAGGACTAGCGGGAGACATGAGCAGTTCTTC.

CDR3 in DNA: TGTGCCTGGAGTGTCCCGCCGAACACTGAAGCTTTCTTT. Its translation: CAWSVPPNTEAFF. The V gene is TRBV30, the J gene TRBJ1-1; D not resolved. The CDR3 runs to 13 residues. The V and J ends lost 0 bases and 1 base respectively, with 6 bases between them. The germline CDR1 and CDR2 sequences are GTSNPN and SVGIG (reference sequence).

The gene calls are TRBV5-6 and TRBJ2-2, with D unclear. The CDR3 is 12 residues long. Looked up from germline, CDR1 is SGHDT and CDR2 is YYEEEE. V lost 4 bases to trimming and J lost 7 bases, with 8 bases between them. CDR3 nucleotides: TGTGCCAGCAGCCTACTTGACGGGGAGCTGTTTTTT. Its protein product is CASSLLDGELFF. Supplemented by reference TRBV5-6 and TRBJ2-2, the full variable domain reads DAGVTQSPTHLIKTRGQQVTLRCSPKSGHDTVSWYQQALGQGPQFIFQYYEEEERQRGNFPDRFSGHQFPNYSSELNVNALLLGDSALYLCASSLLDGELFFGEGSRLTVL.

The rearrangement uses TRBV29-1 and TRBJ2-3; D is undetermined. In germline, CDR1 is SQVTM, CDR2 ANQGSEA. V was cut by 8 bases and J by 3 bases, with 15 bases left in between. The length of the CDR3 is 13 residues. The CDR3 nucleotides are TGCAGCAGCGCCCAACCCCCTACAGATACGCAGTATTTT. Its translation: CSSAQPPTDTQYF.

A word on this clone: In the same sample, other DNA sequences code for this CDR3. The V and J genes are TRBV9 and TRBJ2-7, with 8 bases matching TRBD2. CDR3 size: 15 residues. The V gene's germline CDR1 is SGDLS and CDR2 YYNGEE. Trimming cost V 0 bases and J 3 bases; bases outside gene matches: 5. The CDR3 here is CASSVASGLGYEQYF. The CDR3 DNA reads as TGTGCCAGCAGCGTAGCTAGCGGGTTGGGCTACGAGCAGTACTTC.

The chain recombines TRBV9 with TRBJ2-5, with no clear D. The CDR3 runs to 14 residues. V lost 6 bases and J 2 bases, leaving 14 bases between the germline ends. The germline gives CDR1 SGDLS, CDR2 YYNGEE. In DNA form, the CDR3 reads TGTGCCAGCACCCCCCTCGGGCTTCAAGAGACCCAGTACTTC. It encodes CASTPLGLQETQYF.

V is TRBV7-9 and J is TRBJ1-2, with D perhaps matching TRBD1 (5 bases). With 5 bases removed from V and 4 bases from J, the gap between germline ends came to 20 bases. CDR1 and CDR2 from the germline V gene are SEHNR and FQNEAQ (reference sequence). The CDR3 has 16 amino acids. CDR3 nucleotide sequence: TGTGCCAGCAGCCCCGTGGTCGGAGGGACCAGCTATGGCTACACCTTC. It encodes CASSPVVGGTSYGYTF.

This sequence joins TRBV7-9 and TRBJ2-7, with D possibly TRBD1 on 6 matching bases. V lost 5 bases and J 0 bases, leaving 14 bases between the germline ends. The CDR3 sequence is 15 residues long. Per germline, CDR1 SEHNR and CDR2 FQNEAQ (reference sequence). The CDR3 loop is CASSLWAGDSYEQYF. The CDR3 region has the DNA TGTGCCAGCAGCCTATGGGCAGGGGACTCCTACGAGCAGTACTTC.

The V call is TRBV14, the J call TRBJ2-7; no firm D call. Trimming pared 5 bases from V and 1 base from J, leaving 3 bases between. CDR3 length equals 11 residues. The V gene's germline CDR1 is SGHDN and CDR2 FVKESK. This CDR3 is CASSSSYEQYF. In nucleotides, the CDR3 is TGTGCCAGCAGCTCGTCCTACGAGCAGTACTTC.

V usage is TRBV5-4 and J usage is TRBJ2-4; 8 bases map to TRBD1. This CDR3 region has 15 residues. V was clipped by 6 bases and J by 1 base; unmatched bases: 6. Germline CDR1 and CDR2: SGHNT and YYREEE (reference sequence). The CDR3 reads CASMDRENAKNIQYF. CDR3 DNA sequence: TGTGCCAGCATGGACAGGGAAAATGCCAAAAACATTCAGTACTTC. The variable domain in full, completed from reference TRBV5-4 and TRBJ2-4, reads ETGVTQSPTHLIKTRGQQVTLRCSSQSGHNTVSWYQQALGQGPQFIFQYYREEENGRGNFPPRFSGLQFPNYSSELNVNALELDDSALYLCASMDRENAKNIQYFGAGTRLSVL.

The chain uses TRBV11-2 and TRBJ2-7; D remains unclear. Germline assignment: CDR1 SGHAT and CDR2 FQNNGV. Trimming removed 5 bases at V and 3 bases at J, with 14 bases between. The CDR3 contains 14 residues. CDR3: CASSPARSNYEQYF. CDR3 bases: TGTGCCAGCAGCCCAGCAAGGAGCAACTACGAGCAGTACTTC. Combining the CDR3 with reference TRBV11-2 and TRBJ2-7 gives the whole variable domain EAGVAQSPRYKIIEKRQSVAFWCNPISGHATLYWYQQILGQGPKLLIQFQNNGVVDDSQLPKDRFSAERLKGVDSTLKIQPAKLEDSAVYLCASSPARSNYEQYFGPGTRLTVT.

The J gene is TRBJ2-7, the V gene TRBV7-8, with 13 bases matching TRBD2. This CDR3 is 16 amino acids long. The trim removed 5 bases at V and 4 bases at J, leaving 8 bases unmatched. Germline V gives CDR1 SGHVS, CDR2 FQNEAQ. DNA of the CDR3: TGTGCCAGCAGCCAGTGGACTAGCGGGAGTATGTACGAGCAGTACTTC. It translates to CASSQWTSGSMYEQYF.

Concerning this clone itself: Other DNA sequences in the same sample also yield this CDR3. The V call is TRBV28, the J call TRBJ2-7; the D gene is possibly TRBD2 (5 bases). Trimming took 3 bases from V and 2 from J, leaving 11 bases between them. CDR3 length: 14 amino acids. Germline CDR1 MDHEN, CDR2 SYDVKM. The DNA for the CDR3 is TGTGCCAGCAGTTTGGAGCTAGCTGCCTACGAGCAGTACTTC. It specifies CASSLELAAYEQYF.

The V gene is TRBV10-3, the J gene TRBJ2-5; TRBD2 agrees at 9 bases. The CDR3 is 15 amino acids. The germline V gene has CDR1 ENHRY and CDR2 SYGVKD. Germline trimming cut 4 bases from V and 10 bases from J; bases unmatched to any gene: 13. The CDR3 DNA reads as TGTGCCATCAGTGTCGGCGGGAGGGGTGTTAGCGACCAGTACTTC. Protein: CAISVGGRGVSDQYF.

The chain is built from TRBV27 and TRBJ2-1; 7 nucleotides agree with TRBD2. Germline-derived CDR1 and CDR2 are MNHEY and SMNVEV (reference sequence). The ends lost 11 bases at V and 5 bases at J; junction bases unmatched: 6. The CDR3 loop spans 12 amino acids. CDR3: CAVGLKHNEQFF. For the CDR3, the DNA is TGTGCCGTGGGACTAAAGCACAATGAGCAGTTCTTC.

The chain joins TRBV19 to TRBJ2-7; TRBD1 matches 10 bases. V was clipped by 8 bases and J by 3 bases; unmatched bases: 1. The CDR3 consists of 12 residues. The V gene's germline CDR1 is LNHDA and CDR2 SQIVND (reference sequence). Here the CDR3 reads CASGDRGYEQYF. The CDR3 region has the DNA TGTGCCAGTGGGGACAGGGGCTACGAGCAGTACTTC.

This chain's CDR3 is CASRSGISYEQYF. Here the CDR3 DNA reads TGTGCCAGCAGATCAGGGATCTCCTACGAGCAGTACTTC. The chain uses TRBV27 and TRBJ2-7; D may be TRBD1 (5 bases). Germline values: CDR1 MNHEY, CDR2 SMNVEV (reference sequence). Trimming removed 6 bases from V and 0 bases from J, with 9 bases in between. CDR3 size: 13 residues.

The rearrangement joins TRBV6-1 to TRBJ1-5, with a tentative D call TRBD1 (6 bases). Germline CDR1 reads MNHNS; CDR2 reads SASEGT. With 2 bases removed from V and 0 bases from J, the gap between germline ends came to 17 bases. The CDR3 length is 18 residues. In nucleotides, the CDR3 is TGTGCCAGCAGTGAAAATAAGGGGGTGGGGTATAGCAATCAGCCCCAGCATTTT. Its protein product is CASSENKGVGYSNQPQHF.

The V gene is TRBV4-2, the J gene TRBJ1-1; a possible D gene is TRBD1 (5 bases). This CDR3 is built from 16 residues. With 2 bases removed from V and 0 bases from J, the gap between germline ends came to 13 bases. From germline, CDR1 is LGHNA and CDR2 YNFKEQ. CDR3 protein: CASSQQSDRVNTEAFF. DNA of the CDR3: TGTGCCAGCAGCCAACAATCCGACAGAGTGAACACTGAAGCTTTCTTT.

The rearrangement joins TRBV29-1 to TRBJ1-1, with D perhaps matching TRBD1 (6 bases). The CDR3 totals 14 residues. Germline values: CDR1 SQVTM, CDR2 ANQGSEA. V was shortened by 4 bases and J by 2 bases, with 14 bases between the two germline ends. The CDR3 reads CSVGHRTDNTEAFF. The CDR3 coding sequence is TGCAGCGTTGGACACCGGACAGACAACACTGAAGCTTTCTTT.

This chain uses TRBV11-2 with TRBJ2-2, with 8 bases identical to TRBD1. The trim removed 3 bases at V and 1 base at J, leaving 4 bases unmatched. This CDR3 has 16 amino acids. Germline assignment: CDR1 SGHAT and CDR2 FQNNGV. The CDR3 DNA reads as TGTGCCAGCAGCTTGGTTGGACAGGGGAACACCGGGGAGCTGTTTTTT. It yields the protein CASSLVGQGNTGELFF.

This rearrangement joins TRBV28 to TRBJ2-7, with TRBD2 identical over 11 bases. From germline, CDR1 is MDHEN and CDR2 SYDVKM. Trimming took 4 bases from V and 4 from J; bases not matched to a gene: 3. The CDR3 is made up of 14 amino acids. The CDR3 region has the DNA TGTGCCAGCAGTTATGGGACTAGCGGTTACGAGCAGTACTTC. It yields the protein CASSYGTSGYEQYF.

This chain uses TRBV6-5 with TRBJ2-7; 7 nucleotides align to TRBD1. Losses at the gene ends were 4 bases for V and 5 bases for J; bases not matched to a gene: 2. Germline CDR1 is MNHEY and CDR2 is SVGAGI. This CDR3 spans 12 amino acids. The CDR3 nucleotides are TGTGCCAGCAGTTCGACAGGGCACGAGCAGTACTTC. Protein sequence: CASSSTGHEQYF.

This clone was seen once. The rearrangement joins TRBV29-1 to TRBJ2-3; 14 bases match TRBD2. Unmatched junction bases numbered 10, after V lost 7 bases and J lost 4 bases. Germline CDR1 and CDR2: SQVTM and ANQGSEA. The CDR3 has 16 residues. The CDR3 coding sequence is TGCAGCGGGACCGGGACTAGCGGGAGATTACCAGATACGCAGTATTTT. Translated, it gives CSGTGTSGRLPDTQYF.

This clone was seen a single time. The chain links TRBV28 to TRBJ2-5, with 12 positions matching TRBD2. Germline V gene sequence: CDR1 MDHEN, CDR2 SYDVKM. The CDR3 sequence is 16 residues long. Losses at the gene ends were 2 bases for V and 4 bases for J; bases not matched to a gene: 5. The CDR3 coding sequence is TGTGCCAGCAGTTTACCTAGCGGGAGGGCTGGAGAGACCCAGTACTTC. Translating it yields CASSLPSGRAGETQYF.

This clone was seen a single time. V is TRBV7-9 and J is TRBJ1-4; D remains unclear. Trimming removed 2 bases at V and 0 bases at J, with 7 bases between. Looked up from germline, CDR1 is SEHNR and CDR2 is FQNEAQ (reference sequence). This CDR3 contains 15 residues. This CDR3 reads CASSLLDATNEKLFF. CDR3 nucleotides: TGTGCCAGCAGCTTACTTGATGCAACTAATGAAAAACTGTTTTTT.

The rearrangement uses TRBV25-1 and TRBJ2-3; no definite D call. In germline, CDR1 is MGHDK, CDR2 SYGVNS. The CDR3 runs to 10 residues. V was trimmed by 8 bases and J by 4 bases, leaving 4 bases between them. The CDR3 nucleotides are TGTGCCAGCCAGTCAGATACGCAGTATTTT. Translating gives CASQSDTQYF. Supplemented by reference TRBV25-1 and TRBJ2-3, the full variable domain reads EADIYQTPRYLVIGTGKKITLECSQTMGHDKMYWYQQDPGMELHLIHYSYGVNSTEKGDLSSESTVSRIRTEHFPLTLESARPSHTSQYLCASQSDTQYFGPGTRLTVL.